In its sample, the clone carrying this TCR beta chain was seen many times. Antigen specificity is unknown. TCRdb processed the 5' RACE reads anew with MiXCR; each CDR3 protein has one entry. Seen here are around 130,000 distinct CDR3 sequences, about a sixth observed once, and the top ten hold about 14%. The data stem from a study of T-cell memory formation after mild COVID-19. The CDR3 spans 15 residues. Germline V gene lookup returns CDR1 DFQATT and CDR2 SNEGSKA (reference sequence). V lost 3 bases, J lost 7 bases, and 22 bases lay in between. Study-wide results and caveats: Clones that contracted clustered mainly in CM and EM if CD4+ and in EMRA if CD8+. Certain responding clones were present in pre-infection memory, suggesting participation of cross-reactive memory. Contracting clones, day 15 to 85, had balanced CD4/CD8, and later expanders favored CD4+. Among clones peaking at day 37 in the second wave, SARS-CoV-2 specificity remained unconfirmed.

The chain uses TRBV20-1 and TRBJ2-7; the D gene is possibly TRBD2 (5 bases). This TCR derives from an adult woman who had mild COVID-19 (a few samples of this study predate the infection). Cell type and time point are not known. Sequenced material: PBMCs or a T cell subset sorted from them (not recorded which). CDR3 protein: CSASTNPGSSGEQYF. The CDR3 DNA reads TGCAGTGCTAGTACCAATCCGGGATCATCGGGAGAGCAGTACTTC.